This T cell receptor (beta chain) was recorded in a study of blood T cell repertoires in COVID-19. Study summary: Spain, Italy and the United States supplied samples that represented acute and convalescent COVID-19.

Sequencing was performed with immunoSEQ multiplex PCR; in TCRdb, only in-frame clones are kept and a portion is missing. The data show some 290,000 clones, with approximately 86% seen just once and about 2.2% held by the top ten. This TCR derives from a woman in her 50s who had recovered from COVID-19. Sequencing was carried out using peripheral blood.

CDR3 region: CASSLGSSGGANTDTQYF. In nucleotides, the CDR3 is TGTGCCAGCAGCTTAGGTTCTAGCGGGGGGGCTAACACAGATACGCAGTATTTT. The chain links TRBV11-2 to TRBJ2-3, with TRBD2 identical over 12 bases. The V gene's germline CDR1 is SGHAT and CDR2 FQNNGV. The CDR3 extends over 18 amino acids. V was pared by 1 base and J by 2 bases, with 7 bases of the junction left unmatched.